This T cell receptor beta chain is from a study of T cell clonality in common variable immunodeficiency. Findings of the study overall: Repertoire-complication correlations in CVID were limited by patient heterogeneity.

Assay: immunoSEQ multiplex PCR; the TCRdb copy retains only in-frame clones and omits some. This sample carries roughly 42,000 clones and no singletons, and roughly 1.9% goes to the top ten. This clone appeared many times. What it binds is unknown. The CDR3 end lies 3 residues beyond the end of the read and is filled in from the germline J gene. The CDR3 totals 14 residues. CDR1 LNHDA and CDR2 SQIVND come from the germline V gene (reference sequence). Trimming at V came to 5 bases and at J to 3 bases, leaving 3 bases not matched to a gene. The source of this sequence is a person between 18 and 75 years old in good health. The J gene is TRBJ2-7, the V gene TRBV19; 11 bases agree with TRBD1. Material for sequencing was peripheral blood mononuclear cells. The CDR3 sequence is CASSPGQGGYEQYF. The covered CDR3 bases are TGTGCCAGTAGTCCGGGACAGGGGGGCTACGAG.